Shown below are 29 T cell receptor beta chains from a single sample sequenced in a study of T cells in Graves' hyperthyroidism and ophthalmopathy (dated by TCRdb to 2018 to 2020). The method was multiplex PCR. The sample was run on an Illumina HiSeq 2000. Amplification of TCR beta CDR3 regions was carried out from RNA transcripts. The first round of RT-PCR for the TCR CDR3 was performed with the HTBI primer set and the Qiagen OneStep RT-PCR kit. TCRdb took the public reads, trimmed them with fastp at Q25, ran MiXCR for clone calling and kept in-frame beta chains. Each CDR3 protein appears once, grouped with its most common genes and DNA. This sample lists approximately 400,000 distinct CDR3 sequences; 13% were detected once. The ten top clones hold 20% of the sample. Sample: blood. The receptor set was obtained from a man aged 25 to 45 with Graves' hyperthyroidism that later progressed to Graves' ophthalmopathy.

CDR3 in amino acids: CATSRDPSPSNSPLHF. DNA of the CDR3: TGTGCCACCAGCAGAGATCCCTCTCCCAGTAATTCACCCCTCCACTTT. The chain joins TRBV15 to TRBJ1-6; no clear D gene. CDR1 is LNHNV, CDR2 YYDKDF, per germline (reference sequence). The CDR3 is 16 amino acids. Trimming removed 0 bases at V and 6 bases at J, with 12 bases between.

The CDR3 protein is CASKGGGIDNSPLHF. The CDR3 DNA is TGTGCCAGCAAAGGAGGGGGCATCGATAATTCACCCCTCCACTTT. The J gene is TRBJ1-6, the V gene TRBV9; 7 bases line up with TRBD1. There are 15 residues in the CDR3. CDR1 is SGDLS and CDR2 is YYNGEE in the germline V gene. V dropped 6 bases and J dropped 5; count of bases not matched to a gene: 8.

This clonotype was seen more than once but under ten times. The CDR3 DNA reads TGTGCCAGCAGCGGTAGCGGGGGGGCCTACAATGAGCAGTTCTTC. Residues: CASSGSGGAYNEQFF. This chain uses TRBV7-2 with TRBJ2-1; 11 bases line up with TRBD2. Germline V gives CDR1 SGHTA, CDR2 FQGNSA. The CDR3 runs to 15 residues. J was trimmed by 2 bases and V by 5 bases; bases with no gene match: 2. The whole variable domain, filled in from reference TRBV7-2 and TRBJ2-1, reads GAGVSQSPSNKVTEKGKDVELRCDPISGHTALYWYRQSLGQGLEFLIYFQGNSAPDKSGLPSDRFSAERTGGSVSTLTIQRTQQEDSAVYLCASSGSGGAYNEQFFGPGTRLTVL.

This clonotype was picked up many times. This sequence joins TRBV29-1 and TRBJ2-5; 9 bases line up with TRBD1. CDR1 and CDR2 (germline): SQVTM, ANQGSEA. The CDR3 has 14 amino acids. The ends lost 4 bases at V and 5 bases at J; junction bases unmatched: 8. CDR3: CSVGEDRGVETQYF. The CDR3 nucleotides are TGCAGCGTTGGAGAGGACAGGGGAGTGGAGACCCAGTACTTC.

This clonotype was found a few times. The V call is TRBV2, the J call TRBJ1-5; tentative D call: TRBD1 (6 bases). V was cut by 8 bases and J by 1 base, with 15 bases left in between. This CDR3 has 15 amino acids. In germline, CDR1 is SNHLY, CDR2 FYNNEI. The CDR3 nucleotides read TGTGCCAGCCGAGGCTGGGGGCCGAGCAATCAGCCCCAGCATTTT. It is translated as CASRGWGPSNQPQHF.

This clonotype occurred many times. The rearrangement joins TRBV11-2 to TRBJ2-3, with D hard to call. V was trimmed by 3 bases and J by 5 bases, leaving 21 bases between them. The CDR3 consists of 17 residues. Germline loops: CDR1 SGHAT, CDR2 FQNNGV. CDR3 nucleotide sequence: TGTGCCAGCAGCTTGAGAGCCTCCTATTGGGCAATAGATACGCAGTATTTT. This gives the protein CASSLRASYWAIDTQYF.

The chain has TRBV5-1 and TRBJ1-4; D is undetermined. V dropped 0 bases and J dropped 3 bases, with 12 bases sitting between them. The CDR3 is 16 amino acids. Germline values: CDR1 SGHRS, CDR2 YFSETQ. The CDR3 spells CASSLGTTQANEKLFF. Here the CDR3 DNA reads TGCGCCAGCAGCTTGGGAACAACGCAGGCTAATGAAAAACTGTTTTTT. The full variable domain, with the rest looked up from reference TRBV5-1 and TRBJ1-4, is KAGVTQTPRYLIKTRGQQVTLSCSPISGHRSVSWYQQTPGQGLQFLFEYFSETQRNKGNFPGRFSGRQFSNSRSEMNVSTLELGDSALYLCASSLGTTQANEKLFFGSGTQLSVL.

The chain employs TRBV27 and TRBJ2-6; tentative D call: TRBD1 (6 bases). Germline V lookup: CDR1 MNHEY, CDR2 SMNVEV (reference sequence). Between the trimmed V and J ends, which lost 4 bases and 2 bases, there was a span of 15 bases. This CDR3 is 17 amino acids long. The CDR3, as DNA: TGTGCCAGCAGTTACCCCCGTTACAGGGCTGGGGCCAACGTCCTGACTTTC. It is translated as CASSYPRYRAGANVLTF.

Comment on this clonotype: A much larger clone lies one base from this, so it may be a read error. Here the CDR3 DNA reads TGTGCCAGCAGTTGGGAGGGGAGCAGCGGGGAGCTGTTTTTT. Encoded protein: CASSWEGSSGELFF. This sequence joins TRBV12-3 or TRBV12-4 and TRBJ2-2; TRBD2 agrees at 7 bases. Trimming removed 4 bases from V and 7 bases from J; junction bases left unmatched: 6. This CDR3 comprises 14 residues.

The genes are TRBV6-1 and TRBJ2-1, with 7 positions matching TRBD1. The V gene end was trimmed by 6 bases and the J gene end by 6 bases; junction bases not matched to a gene: 11. Germline V gene data show CDR1 as MNHNS and CDR2 as SASEGT. The CDR3 length is 15 residues. The chain's CDR3 is CASRASGGWPNEQFF. The CDR3 nucleotides are TGTGCCAGCAGGGCGTCAGGGGGATGGCCCAATGAGCAGTTCTTC.

Many counts were recorded for this clonotype. This chain links TRBV28 with TRBJ1-5, with 9 nucleotides matching TRBD1. V was clipped by 6 bases and J by 8 bases; unmatched bases: 8. CDR1 and CDR2 (germline): MDHEN, SYDVKM. CDR3 size: 14 residues. This CDR3 reads CASRGDRVGEPQHF. In DNA form, the CDR3 reads TGTGCCAGCAGGGGGGACAGGGTGGGTGAGCCCCAGCATTTT. Filled out from reference TRBV28 and TRBJ1-5, the complete variable domain reads DVKVTQSSRYLVKRTGEKVFLECVQDMDHENMFWYRQDPGLGLRLIYFSYDVKMKEKGDIPEGYSVSREKKERFSLILESASTNQTSMYLCASRGDRVGEPQHFGDGTRLSIL.

Ten or more counts support this clonotype. The gene calls are TRBV2 and TRBJ1-5; the D is unclear. The CDR3 consists of 13 residues. The V and J ends lost 3 bases and 4 bases respectively, with 7 bases between them. CDR1 is SNHLY, CDR2 FYNNEI, per germline. This CDR3 is CASSDGGNQPQHF. DNA for the CDR3: TGTGCCAGCAGTGACGGAGGAAATCAGCCCCAGCATTTT.

This clonotype was seen at least ten times. V and J are TRBV7-8 and TRBJ1-1; 8 bases are shared with TRBD1. The J segment lost 12 bases and the V segment lost 3 bases, leaving 18 bases of the junction unmatched. CDR3 length equals 16 residues. CDR1 SGHVS and CDR2 FQNEAQ come from the germline V gene. The CDR3 DNA is TGTGCCAGCAGCTTCTCAGGGGGCGTCTATGACTTTAAGACTTTCTTT. It translates to CASSFSGGVYDFKTFF.

The J gene is TRBJ2-3, the V gene TRBV5-1; TRBD1 agrees at 9 bases. The CDR3 contains 13 residues. Germline-derived CDR1 and CDR2 are SGHRS and YFSETQ. Losses at the gene ends were 7 bases for V and 7 bases for J; bases not matched to a gene: 7. The CDR3 DNA is TGCGCCAGCGGCGGGACAGGGTTGCATACGCAGTATTTT. Translating gives CASGGTGLHTQYF.

Many counts were recorded for this clonotype. This chain uses TRBV20-1 with TRBJ2-5; 7 bases align to TRBD1. The CDR3 length is 12 residues. CDR1 is DFQATT, CDR2 SNEGSKA, per germline (reference sequence). V trimming: 6 bases; J trimming: 5 bases; junction bases outside the gene matches: 6. The CDR3 sequence: CSASLRGETQYF. The CDR3 DNA reads as TGCAGTGCCAGTCTCAGGGGGGAGACCCAGTACTTC.

This chain uses TRBV3-1 with TRBJ1-4; D may be TRBD1 (5 bases). CDR3 length: 15 amino acids. V dropped 2 bases and J dropped 7 bases, with 14 bases sitting between them. Germline CDR1 LGHDT, CDR2 YNNKEL (reference sequence). CDR3 residues: CASSQRGNQGEKLFF. The CDR3 nucleotides read TGTGCCAGCAGCCAACGCGGGAATCAGGGTGAAAAACTGTTTTTT.

Only a few counts were recorded for this clonotype. V and J are TRBV7-9 and TRBJ2-5, with D perhaps matching TRBD1 or TRBD2 (6 bases each). V lost 3 bases, J lost 5 bases, and 16 bases lay in between. The CDR3 contains 15 residues. The germline V gene has CDR1 SEHNR and CDR2 FQNEAQ (reference sequence). This CDR3 reads CASSFRARGVETQYF. The CDR3 nucleotides read TGTGCCAGCAGCTTCAGGGCAAGGGGGGTTGAGACCCAGTACTTC. Drawing the rest from reference TRBV7-9 and TRBJ2-5, the complete variable domain is DTGVSQNPRHKITKRGQNVTFRCDPISEHNRLYWYRQTLGQGPEFLTYFQNEAQLEKSRLLSDRFSAERPKGSFSTLEIQRTEQGDSAMYLCASSFRARGVETQYFGPGTRLLVL.

A word on this clonotype: A much bigger clone sits one base away, suggesting this may be a read error. This chain links TRBV29-1 with TRBJ2-7; D is perhaps TRBD2 (6 bases). The CDR3 has 13 amino acids. Germline CDR1 reads SQVTM; CDR2 reads ANQGSEA. The CDR3: CSVDGGNSNEQYF. Written as DNA, the CDR3 is TGCAGCGTTGACGGAGGGAACTCCAACGAGCAGTACTTC.

This clonotype was recorded at least ten times. The V call is TRBV5-1, the J call TRBJ1-4; D might be TRBD1 (5 bases). V lost 0 bases, J lost 8 bases, and 17 bases lay in between. Germline values: CDR1 SGHRS, CDR2 YFSETQ. The CDR3 is 16 amino acids. The CDR3 region has the DNA TGCGCCAGCAGCTTGGAGTTACGGACAAGTACCGAAAAACTGTTTTTT. Translation: CASSLELRTSTEKLFF.

This clonotype was seen ten or more times. The gene calls are TRBV28 and TRBJ2-1, with D perhaps matching TRBD1 (5 bases). This CDR3 is 15 amino acids long. CDR1 and CDR2 (germline): MDHEN, SYDVKM. The V end lost 7 bases, the J end lost 0 bases, and 13 bases lay between the germline ends. The CDR3 DNA reads as TGTGCCAGCAACCTTGACAGCGCCTCCTACAATGAGCAGTTCTTC. It encodes CASNLDSASYNEQFF.

This clonotype has at least ten counts. At one boundary the junction diverges from the germline segment, which might be a read error. Here the CDR3 reads CASSLGGGGTGELFF. DNA of the CDR3: TGTGCCAGCAGCTTAGGTGGGGGCGGCACCGGGGAGCTGTTTTTT. The V call is TRBV12-3 or TRBV12-4, the J call TRBJ2-2, with TRBD1 as a possible D gene (6 bases). The CDR3 sequence is 15 residues long.

In this sample, this clonotype turned up many times. The chain couples TRBV18 to TRBJ2-3, with D maybe TRBD2 (6 bases). Looked up from germline, CDR1 is KGHSH and CDR2 is LQKENI. Trimming took off 3 bases at V and 6 bases at J, with 7 bases between the two ends. The CDR3 contains 12 residues. The CDR3: CASSPREDTQYF. The CDR3 nucleotides read TGTGCCAGCTCACCCCGGGAGGATACGCAGTATTTT.

This clonotype was seen more than once but under ten times. The chain is built from TRBV7-9 and TRBJ1-6, with D unresolved. The V gene lost 2 bases and the J gene lost 5 bases, with 10 bases spanning the gap. Germline V lookup: CDR1 SEHNR, CDR2 FQNEAQ (reference sequence). CDR3 length equals 15 residues. CDR3 nucleotide sequence: TGTGCCAGCAGCTTAAAAAGAATCGATAATTCACCCCTCCACTTT. Protein product: CASSLKRIDNSPLHF.

As regards this clonotype: This may be a read error: a much more frequent sequence differs by one nucleotide. The rearrangement links TRBV11-3 to TRBJ1-1; D remains ambiguous. The V gene lost 7 bases and the J gene lost 2 bases, with 23 bases spanning the gap. Looked up from germline, CDR1 is SGHNT and CDR2 is YENEEA. CDR3 length: 17 residues. The DNA for the CDR3 is TGTGCCAGCACCGCCGGGCCCCGCGATGGGGAAAACACTGAAGCTTTCTTT. Amino acids: CASTAGPRDGENTEAFF.

This clonotype was observed a few times. The chain recombines TRBV3-1 with TRBJ2-1; 12 bases map to TRBD1. The CDR3 is 15 amino acids. Losses at the gene ends were 2 bases for V and 9 bases for J; bases not matched to a gene: 5. Germline V CDR1 and CDR2: LGHDT, YNNKEL (reference sequence). CDR3 sequence (DNA): TGTGCCAGCAGCCAATCCGGGACAGGGGGCTTTGAGCAGTTCTTC. This sequence encodes CASSQSGTGGFEQFF.

This chain joins TRBV18 and TRBJ2-5; TRBD2 aligns across 13 bases. This CDR3 has 16 amino acids. Germline V gene data show CDR1 as KGHSH and CDR2 as LQKENI. The trim removed 3 bases at V and 5 bases at J, leaving 6 bases unmatched. CDR3 protein: CASSPPLAGGPETQYF. The CDR3 DNA sequence: TGTGCCAGCTCACCTCCACTAGCGGGGGGGCCGGAGACCCAGTACTTC. Full variable domain (rest looked up from reference TRBV18 and TRBJ2-5): NAGVMQNPRHLVRRRGQEARLRCSPMKGHSHVYWYRQLPEEGLKFMVYLQKENIIDESGMPKERFSAEFPKEGPSILRIQQVVRGDSAAYFCASSPPLAGGPETQYFGPGTRLLVL.

This chain links TRBV30 with TRBJ2-4; 7 nucleotides match TRBD1. J lost 1 base, V lost 3 bases, and 3 bases had no gene match. The CDR3 totals 14 residues. Per the germline V gene, CDR1 is GTSNPN and CDR2 is SVGIG (reference sequence). The CDR3 DNA follows: TGTGCCTGGAGCCCACAGGGGGCCAAAAACATTCAGTACTTC. Its translation: CAWSPQGAKNIQYF.

The chain recombines TRBV7-8 with TRBJ2-2, with a weak D call TRBD2 (6 bases). The CDR3 totals 14 residues. From germline, CDR1 is SGHVS and CDR2 FQNEAQ. V lost 5 bases and J 6 bases, leaving 13 bases between the germline ends. CDR3 sequence: CASSLTREPGELFF. DNA for the CDR3: TGTGCCAGCAGCCTCACACGGGAGCCCGGGGAGCTGTTTTTT.

This clonotype was seen ten or more times. This chain connects TRBV28 to TRBJ1-5; no clear D. The V gene lost 5 bases and the J gene lost 4 bases, with 3 bases spanning the gap. The CDR3 has 11 amino acids. Germline V gives CDR1 MDHEN, CDR2 SYDVKM. The chain's CDR3 is CASSRNQPQHF. The CDR3 bases are TGTGCCAGCAGTCGGAATCAGCCCCAGCATTTT.